Following are 31 T cell receptor beta chains from one sample sequenced in a study of CD8 T cells in ankylosing spondylitis. Each CDR3 protein gets one entry after TCRdb re-called the 5' RACE reads with MiXCR. The table includes a few hundred thousand distinct CDR3 sequences, over 9.5% detected once. The material sequenced was blood, either unsorted or a sorted T cell fraction (not recorded which). All receptors derive from a male donor with ankylosing spondylitis or in good health (not recorded which).

The chain carries TRBV29-1 and TRBJ1-1, with a possible D match to TRBD1 (6 bases). Germline values: CDR1 SQVTM, CDR2 ANQGSEA. V was pared by 7 bases and J by 4 bases, with 16 bases between. The CDR3 length is 13 residues. DNA for the CDR3: TGCAGCGACCTGGGGGCCCCACGCACTGAAGCTTTCTTT. Amino acid sequence: CSDLGAPRTEAFF. The entire variable domain, with the rest obtained from reference TRBV29-1 and TRBJ1-1, is as follows: SAVISQKPSRDICQRGTSLTIQCQVDSQVTMMFWYRQQPGQSLTLIATANQGSEATYESGFVIDKFPISRPNLTFSTLTVSNMSPEDSSIYLCSDLGAPRTEAFFGQGTRLTVV.

In this sample, this clonotype turned up many times. The V call is TRBV5-1, the J call TRBJ2-1; the match to TRBD1 covers 10 bases. Per germline, CDR1 SGHRS and CDR2 YFSETQ. V lost 0 bases, J lost 2 bases, and 2 bases stayed unmatched. The CDR3 loop spans 16 amino acids. CDR3 nucleotides: TGCGCCAGCAGCTTGGATGGACAGGGGGCCTACAATGAGCAGTTCTTC. Translation gives CASSLDGQGAYNEQFF. The variable domain in full, with the rest retrieved from reference TRBV5-1 and TRBJ2-1, is KAGVTQTPRYLIKTRGQQVTLSCSPISGHRSVSWYQQTPGQGLQFLFEYFSETQRNKGNFPGRFSGRQFSNSRSEMNVSTLELGDSALYLCASSLDGQGAYNEQFFGPGTRLTVL.

This clonotype was observed a handful of times. The J gene is TRBJ1-2, the V gene TRBV7-9; 8 nucleotides align to TRBD1. Trimming removed 5 bases from V and 4 bases from J; junction bases left unmatched: 9. Per germline, CDR1 SEHNR and CDR2 FQNEAQ (reference sequence). This CDR3 has 15 amino acids. CDR3 amino acids: CASSPGDRGVYGYTF. CDR3 in DNA: TGTGCCAGCAGCCCGGGAGACAGGGGTGTCTATGGCTACACCTTC.

This clonotype was recorded many times. The chain links TRBV5-1 to TRBJ2-3, with D perhaps TRBD1 (6 bases). Germline lookup yields CDR1 SGHRS and CDR2 YFSETQ. The CDR3 length is 14 residues. V lost 5 bases and J lost 2, with 12 bases in between. CDR3 nucleotides: TGCGCCAGCAGTCCAGGACAGACCACAGATACGCAGTATTTT. Translation gives CASSPGQTTDTQYF.

This clonotype turned up a few times. The chain has TRBV15 and TRBJ2-7, with 10 bases fitting TRBD1. The germline gives CDR1 LNHNV, CDR2 YYDKDF (reference sequence). V lost 0 bases to trimming and J lost 4 bases; unmatched junction nucleotides: 3. This CDR3 is 15 amino acids long. The CDR3: CATSRDPGQGYEQYF. The CDR3 region has the DNA TGTGCCACCAGCAGAGATCCGGGACAGGGGTACGAGCAGTACTTC.

The V call is TRBV15, the J call TRBJ1-5; D is unresolved. Per germline, CDR1 LNHNV and CDR2 YYDKDF (reference sequence). The CDR3 spans 14 residues. Trimming shortened V by 1 base and J by 1 base, and 5 bases separated the two germline ends. The CDR3 here is CATSRGESNQPQHF. DNA for the CDR3: TGTGCCACCAGCAGAGGTGAAAGCAATCAGCCCCAGCATTTT.

This clonotype was seen at least ten times. The J gene is TRBJ2-7, the V gene TRBV29-1; a possible D gene is TRBD1 (5 bases). Between the trimmed V and J ends, which lost 7 bases and 3 bases, there was a span of 13 bases. Per the germline V gene, CDR1 is SQVTM and CDR2 is ANQGSEA. The CDR3 is 12 amino acids. DNA of the CDR3: TGCAGCGCCGTAACGACAGACTACGAGCAGTACTTC. This codes for CSAVTTDYEQYF.

This clonotype was found a few times. The chain links TRBV11-2 to TRBJ1-2; maybe TRBD1 (6 bases). The germline V gene has CDR1 SGHAT and CDR2 FQNNGV. The CDR3 contains 16 residues. Trimming took off 5 bases at V and 1 base at J, with 17 bases between the two ends. DNA for the CDR3: TGTGCCAGCAGCCCGATAGGGGGTTCCCTTAACTATGGCTACACCTTC. Its protein product is CASSPIGGSLNYGYTF.

This clonotype was seen many times. This sequence joins TRBV28 and TRBJ2-3, with a tentative D call TRBD1 (6 bases). The V end was cut by 5 bases, the J end by 0 bases, with 15 bases between. CDR1 and CDR2 from the germline V gene are MDHEN and SYDVKM. This CDR3 is 16 amino acids long. The DNA of the CDR3 is TGTGCCAGCAGTCCGCTGGACAGAGCCAGCACAGATACGCAGTATTTT. This gives the protein CASSPLDRASTDTQYF.

This clonotype was observed at least ten times. V and J are TRBV6-4 and TRBJ2-3; no reliable D call. CDR3 size: 14 residues. Germline V gene data show CDR1 as MRHNA and CDR2 as SNTAGT. The V end was cut by 9 bases, the J end by 2 bases, with 15 bases between. The CDR3 DNA is TGTGCCAGTGCCGCCGGACGATCCACAGATACGCAGTATTTT. Protein sequence: CASAAGRSTDTQYF.

The chain combines TRBV29-1 with TRBJ1-2; no firm D call. Deletions cut 7 bases from V and 8 bases from J, with 14 bases between. Germline V lookup: CDR1 SQVTM, CDR2 ANQGSEA. The CDR3 has 11 amino acids. As DNA, the CDR3 is TGCAGCGCCGGAGGGCAGAGAGGCTACACCTTC. Amino acid sequence: CSAGGQRGYTF.

This clonotype was found many times. The chain couples TRBV7-2 to TRBJ1-2; possibly TRBD1 for D (5 bases). V shed 4 bases and J shed 4 bases, with 10 bases lying between them. This CDR3 contains 13 residues. CDR1 and CDR2 from the germline V gene are SGHTA and FQGNSA. CDR3 sequence (DNA): TGTGCCAGCAGCTCGACAGCGCTCTATGGCTACACCTTC. It is translated as CASSSTALYGYTF.

This clonotype was counted ten times or more. DNA for the CDR3: TGTGCCAGCAGTCGACTAGCGGAGAACACCGGGGAGCTGTTTTTT. This translates into CASSRLAENTGELFF. The J gene is TRBJ2-2, the V gene TRBV12-3 or TRBV12-4, with TRBD2 matching over 9 bases. This CDR3 spans 15 amino acids. Trimming cost V 5 bases and J 1 base; bases outside gene matches: 2.

A few counts support this clonotype. V usage is TRBV20-1 and J usage is TRBJ2-7, with D possibly being TRBD2 (5 bases). The CDR3 extends over 13 amino acids. Germline values: CDR1 DFQATT, CDR2 SNEGSKA (reference sequence). V lost 6 bases, J lost 7 bases, and 19 bases lay in between. CDR3 loop: CSAAASGRFEQYF. CDR3 in DNA: TGCAGTGCAGCCGCCAGCGGACGTTTTGAGCAGTACTTC.

This clonotype has ten or more counts. This chain connects TRBV20-1 to TRBJ1-2, with a weak D call TRBD1 (6 bases). Trimming took 4 bases from V and 4 from J, leaving 19 bases between them. This CDR3 has 15 amino acids. CDR1 and CDR2 from the germline V gene are DFQATT and SNEGSKA (reference sequence). CDR3 sequence (DNA): TGCAGTGCTACCTCCCGTTACAGGGAGGGCTATGGCTACACCTTC. Its protein is CSATSRYREGYGYTF.

This sequence joins TRBV6-5 and TRBJ1-1; D is unclear. The germline V gene has CDR1 MNHEY and CDR2 SVGAGI. V lost 0 bases, J lost 6 bases, and 23 bases lay in between. The CDR3 length is 18 residues. The CDR3 sequence: CASSYSRMRQGLRAEAFF. CDR3 DNA: TGTGCCAGCAGTTACTCGAGAATGAGACAAGGATTACGGGCTGAAGCTTTCTTT.

Ten or more counts support this clonotype. This chain links TRBV12-3 or TRBV12-4 with TRBJ2-2, with a possible D match to TRBD2 (6 bases). The germline V and J ends were trimmed by 3 bases and 7 bases, with 9 bases remaining between them. CDR3 length equals 13 residues. CDR3 DNA sequence: TGTGCCAGCAGTTTTGGACTAAACGGGGAGCTGTTTTTT. Translated, it gives CASSFGLNGELFF.

The chain combines TRBV7-9 with TRBJ2-6; D might be TRBD1 (6 bases). Germline loops: CDR1 SEHNR, CDR2 FQNEAQ (reference sequence). V gave up 3 bases and J gave up 0 bases, with 12 bases separating them. The CDR3 has 17 residues. CDR3 sequence: CASSFWTAFSGANVLTF. The DNA of the CDR3 is TGTGCCAGCAGCTTCTGGACAGCCTTCTCTGGGGCCAACGTCCTGACTTTC.

This clonotype appeared many times. This rearrangement joins TRBV20-1 to TRBJ1-6; the D gene is possibly TRBD1 (6 bases). In germline, CDR1 is DFQATT, CDR2 SNEGSKA (reference sequence). This CDR3 contains 15 residues. V was cut by 1 base and J by 5 bases, with 12 bases left in between. CDR3 nucleotides: TGCAGTGCTAGAGCTCGGAACAGGGATAATTCACCCCTCCACTTT. This codes for CSARARNRDNSPLHF.

This clonotype was detected ten times or more. J is TRBJ1-3 and V is TRBV7-9, with 9 bases matching TRBD1. Germline CDR1 reads SEHNR; CDR2 reads FQNEAQ (reference sequence). The length of the CDR3 is 15 residues. The trim removed 5 bases at V and 4 bases at J, leaving 6 bases unmatched. The CDR3 nucleotides are TGTGCCAGCAGCCCATCTGGGACAGGGGGAAACACCATATATTTT. The encoded protein is CASSPSGTGGNTIYF.

In this sample, this clonotype turned up many times. The CDR3 here is CASSLWSRNEKLFF. Written as DNA, the CDR3 is TGCGCCAGCAGCTTATGGAGCAGAAATGAAAAACTGTTTTTT. The chain joins TRBV5-1 to TRBJ1-4; D remains unclear. The CDR3 runs to 14 residues. Germline V gives CDR1 SGHRS, CDR2 YFSETQ. V was pared by 2 bases and J by 5 bases, with 10 bases between.

This clonotype was picked up many times. The chain combines TRBV12-3 or TRBV12-4 with TRBJ1-2; D gene uncertain. The V end was cut by 3 bases, the J end by 5 bases, with 10 bases between. The CDR3 has 13 residues. The CDR3 DNA sequence: TGTGCCAGCAGTTTGTCAGTCGGGTATGGCTACACCTTC. As protein: CASSLSVGYGYTF.

This clonotype was picked up many times. This chain uses TRBV5-1 with TRBJ1-2, with 9 bases lining up with TRBD1. Germline V gene sequence: CDR1 SGHRS, CDR2 YFSETQ. V lost 2 bases and J lost 6; bases outside the gene matches: 8. The CDR3 runs 15 residues. This chain's CDR3 is CASSLIPGQGHGYTF. Written as DNA, the CDR3 is TGCGCCAGCAGCTTAATCCCGGGACAGGGCCATGGCTACACCTTC.

This chain uses TRBV6-5 with TRBJ1-3; TRBD1 might be the D (5 bases). Germline CDR1 is MNHEY and CDR2 is SVGAGI. The CDR3 has 15 amino acids. V gave up 2 bases and J gave up 3 bases, with 11 bases separating them. The CDR3 region is CASSYGGSFGNTIYF. In nucleotides, the CDR3 is TGTGCCAGCAGTTACGGGGGAAGTTTTGGAAACACCATATATTTT.

The chain carries TRBV24-1 and TRBJ2-5; a possible D gene is TRBD2 (6 bases). Trimming left V 4 bases short and J 0 bases short, with 11 bases between. Germline V lookup: CDR1 KGHDR, CDR2 SFDVKD. This CDR3 region has 15 residues. The CDR3 spells CATSDTRDYQETQYF. CDR3 bases: TGTGCCACCAGTGACACAAGGGACTACCAAGAGACCCAGTACTTC.

At least ten counts were recorded for this clonotype. J is TRBJ2-1 and V is TRBV29-1; 8 nucleotides agree with TRBD2. Trimming took 2 bases from V and 9 from J; bases not matched to a gene: 6. The CDR3 spans 13 residues. CDR1 is SQVTM, CDR2 ANQGSEA, per germline. For the CDR3, the DNA is TGCAGCGTTGAAAACCGGGGGGGCTTTGAGCAGTTCTTC. Amino acids: CSVENRGGFEQFF.

The chain recombines TRBV9 with TRBJ1-1, with TRBD1 as a possible D gene (6 bases). The CDR3 runs 13 residues. Trimming took 4 bases from V and 6 from J, leaving 13 bases between them. Per germline, CDR1 SGDLS and CDR2 YYNGEE. The CDR3 DNA is TGTGCCAGCAGCCTAGAGGGGGTTTCTGAAGCTTTCTTT. This codes for CASSLEGVSEAFF.

The table lists this clonotype with many counts. V usage is TRBV5-1 and J usage is TRBJ1-1; TRBD1 matches 8 bases. With 4 bases clipped from V and 0 bases from J, the junction kept 5 bases outside the gene matches. The germline gives CDR1 SGHRS, CDR2 YFSETQ. The CDR3 is made up of 15 amino acids. The CDR3 reads CASSPRQGMNTEAFF. The CDR3 DNA follows: TGCGCCAGCAGCCCTCGACAGGGGATGAACACTGAAGCTTTCTTT. Variable domain in full (rest from reference TRBV5-1 and TRBJ1-1): KAGVTQTPRYLIKTRGQQVTLSCSPISGHRSVSWYQQTPGQGLQFLFEYFSETQRNKGNFPGRFSGRQFSNSRSEMNVSTLELGDSALYLCASSPRQGMNTEAFFGQGTRLTVV.

There are many counts of this clonotype. The gene calls are TRBV6-1 and TRBJ2-7, with 11 bases lining up with TRBD1. Germline-derived CDR1 and CDR2 are MNHNS and SASEGT. The CDR3 is made up of 16 amino acids. Trimming at V came to 6 bases and at J to 3 bases, leaving 10 bases not matched to a gene. The DNA for the CDR3 is TGTGCCAGCAGGGGGACAGGGGGAGAGAGGGGCTACGAGCAGTACTTC. It specifies CASRGTGGERGYEQYF.

The V and J genes are TRBV20-1 and TRBJ1-6, with no clear D. The CDR3 is 13 residues long. Germline V gives CDR1 DFQATT, CDR2 SNEGSKA (reference sequence). Trimming shortened V by 6 bases and J by 9 bases, and 15 bases separated the two germline ends. The CDR3 DNA is TGCAGTGCCCGCCGGGGTATTGGTTCACCCCTCCACTTT. Translating gives CSARRGIGSPLHF.

The table lists this clonotype with many counts. The genes are TRBV29-1 and TRBJ2-4; D might be TRBD1 (6 bases). Trimming took off 3 bases at V and 3 bases at J, with 9 bases between the two ends. The CDR3 length is 13 residues. Germline V lookup: CDR1 SQVTM, CDR2 ANQGSEA. Here the CDR3 reads CSVDTDSKNIQYF. The DNA for the CDR3 is TGCAGCGTTGACACGGACAGCAAAAACATTCAGTACTTC.